This TCR beta chain originates from a study of blood T cell repertoires in COVID-19 (TCRdb year 2020). In the study overall: Samples covering the acute and convalescent phases of COVID-19 were provided by collaborators in the United States, Italy and Spain. HLA class I and class II types, where available, came from metadata supplied by the sample provider rather than from assay-based typing. The material from the prospective study consisted of cDNA or gDNA derived from T cells, B-cell-depleted T cells, or PBMCs. Nearly every sample came with metadata listing a de-identified subject ID, COVID-19 status, age in years and sex. A freely available public database, intended as a resource for researchers studying the immune response to SARS-CoV-2, is where the repertoires were released. Samples were obtained from the ongoing ImmuneRACE study (first 160 participants) and from 1,254 subjects provided by 6 global collaborators. Deeply sampled blood TCRbeta repertoires from subjects exposed to, actively infected with, or recovered from COVID-19 were included in the dataset.

V loses 10 bases, J loses 6 bases, and the germline ends lie 19 bases apart. The CDR3 runs 15 amino acids, cysteine and phenylalanine included. CDR3 DNA is the only sequence kept; it has 45 bases, read in frame from the first base. CDR1 is given as SNHLY and CDR2 as FYNNEI, both from the germline V gene. Whole blood was collected in K2EDTA tubes by collaborating institutions according to the institutions' own protocols. For TCRbeta analysis, collaborator samples were shipped as frozen whole blood, as isolated PBMCs, or as DNA extracted from either sample type. Study-wide findings and limitations: The quantity of clinical and demographic metadata differed by source and by participant and was supplied without curation.

TCRbeta CDR3 regions were amplified from genomic DNA by means of the immunoSEQ Assay, a bias-controlled multiplex PCR. The authors processed their data as follows. The number of nucleated cells in each sample was estimated by amplification of reference gene primers within the assay. Sequence reads were collapsed and filtered to measure the absolute abundance of every unique TCRbeta CDR3 rearrangement. For each sample, productive Simpson clonality was calculated as the square root of Simpson's diversity index over productive rearrangements. TCRdb limited this immuneACCESS table to in-frame rearrangements with V and J called. A share of clones is missing; checked studies link under half to unresolved V genes, and the rest is unexplained. V, J and clone size derive from that table, while D and trimming were established from the DNA sequence. The sample contains 45,000 to 70,000 clones, 82% of them found a single time. The biggest ten clones account for around a fifth of the sample.

Points on this clone: Its antigen is not yet known. One base away there is no much larger clone; base qualities are not given.

This sequence was found in a woman in her sixties or seventies with acute or convalescent COVID-19. Sequences were obtained from peripheral blood. The sequence links TRBV2 to TRBJ1-6, with a tentative D gene TRBD1 over 5 matching bases. The DNA sequence is given as TGTGCCAAAAAACCAGGGCCAGGTCGTAATTCACCCCTCCACTTT. Translated, it gives CAKKPGPGRNSPLHF.